Listed here are 22 T cell receptor beta chains from one sample, sequenced in a study of blood T cell repertoires in COVID-19. The data were produced by immunoSEQ multiplex PCR, yet TCRdb's version contains in-frame clones alone and is incomplete. The sample contains over 85,000 clones, under 95% of which appear only once. Sequenced: peripheral blood. The receptors stem from a human donor with active COVID-19. The donor label of this sample is uncertain.

For this clone: A read error may account for a junction end that differs from germline. The V call is TRBV7-7, the J call TRBJ2-5, with a weak D call TRBD1 (6 bases). The CDR3 totals 14 residues. Germline V lookup: CDR1 SSHAT, CDR2 FNYEAQ (reference sequence). This CDR3 reads CASSLAGTSETQYF. The CDR3 bases are TGTGCTAGCAGCTTAGCTGGGACATCCGAGACCCAGTACTTC.

The V call is TRBV27, the J call TRBJ2-7; perhaps TRBD2 as D (6 bases). The length of the CDR3 is 14 residues. Per the germline V gene, CDR1 is MNHEY and CDR2 is SMNVEV (reference sequence). The V end was cut by 6 bases, the J end by 0 bases, with 12 bases between. This CDR3 is CASSHGGNSYEQYF. The DNA for the CDR3 is TGTGCCAGCAGCCACGGGGGTAACTCCTACGAGCAGTACTTC.

The chain is built from TRBV27 and TRBJ2-2; TRBD1 aligns across 9 bases. The CDR3 length is 16 residues. The junction had 7 bases not matched to a gene; V was cut back by 4 bases and J by 4 bases. Germline V lookup: CDR1 MNHEY, CDR2 SMNVEV (reference sequence). This CDR3 is CASSSLTGGGTGELFF. The CDR3 DNA reads as TGTGCCAGCAGTTCTTTGACAGGGGGAGGCACCGGGGAGCTGTTTTTT.

The chain employs TRBV18 and TRBJ1-1; 8 nucleotides align to TRBD1. Germline V gene lookup returns CDR1 KGHSH and CDR2 LQKENI. CDR3 length equals 14 residues. With V trimmed by 9 bases and J by 3 bases, 9 bases remained unmatched. In DNA form, the CDR3 reads TGTGCCAGTTCCCAGGACAGGGCGGACACTGAAGCTTTCTTT. Protein product: CASSQDRADTEAFF. The full variable domain, its missing parts supplied by reference TRBV18 and TRBJ1-1, is NAGVMQNPRHLVRRRGQEARLRCSPMKGHSHVYWYRQLPEEGLKFMVYLQKENIIDESGMPKERFSAEFPKEGPSILRIQQVVRGDSAAYFCASSQDRADTEAFFGQGTRLTVV.

The genes are TRBV2 and TRBJ2-5, with TRBD1 matching over 7 bases. Trimming cost V 4 bases and J 1 base; bases outside gene matches: 6. This CDR3 comprises 15 residues. Looked up from germline, CDR1 is SNHLY and CDR2 is FYNNEI. The CDR3 here is CASSGQGLTQETQYF. For the CDR3, the DNA is TGTGCCAGCAGTGGACAGGGCTTAACCCAAGAGACCCAGTACTTC.

The sample holds one count of this clone. The rearrangement links TRBV5-1 to TRBJ2-3, with 10 bases matching TRBD2. Germline V lookup: CDR1 SGHRS, CDR2 YFSETQ. V trimming: 4 bases; J trimming: 2 bases; junction bases outside the gene matches: 4. This CDR3 spans 15 amino acids. The CDR3 DNA reads as TGCGCCAGCAGCGCGGGACTAGCGAACACAGATACGCAGTATTTT. Its translation: CASSAGLANTDTQYF.

The chain links TRBV6-4 to TRBJ1-1; 10 bases are a match to TRBD1. Germline V lookup: CDR1 MRHNA, CDR2 SNTAGT. V lost 8 bases, J lost 3 bases, and 3 bases stayed unmatched. The CDR3 sequence is 13 residues long. CDR3 residues: CASRGTGDTEAFF. For the CDR3, the DNA is TGTGCCAGCCGCGGGACAGGGGACACTGAAGCTTTCTTT.

V is TRBV2 and J is TRBJ2-5; D ambiguous. CDR1 and CDR2 from the germline V gene are SNHLY and FYNNEI. V shed 5 bases and J shed 1 base, with 5 bases lying between them. The CDR3 totals 12 residues. CDR3 sequence: CASSPPQETQYF. The CDR3 bases are TGTGCCAGCAGTCCTCCCCAAGAGACCCAGTACTTC.

This chain uses TRBV5-4 with TRBJ1-6; D not resolved. Trimming stripped 2 bases from V and 7 bases from J, with 7 bases between. This CDR3 spans 13 amino acids. The germline V gene encodes CDR1 SGHNT and CDR2 YYREEE (reference sequence). This chain's CDR3 is CASSFIENSPLHF. CDR3 in DNA: TGTGCCAGCAGCTTCATCGAGAATTCACCCCTCCACTTT.

V is TRBV6-5 and J is TRBJ1-4; 9 nucleotides line up with TRBD1. The CDR3 runs to 16 residues. Germline assignment: CDR1 MNHEY and CDR2 SVGAGI. The V gene end was trimmed by 2 bases and the J gene end by 8 bases; junction bases not matched to a gene: 9. CDR3: CASSYLTGGYGEKLFF. Written as DNA, the CDR3 is TGTGCCAGCAGTTACCTCACAGGGGGCTATGGAGAAAAACTGTTTTTT.

This clone was observed a handful of times. This sequence joins TRBV5-1 and TRBJ2-5, with D possibly matching TRBD2 (5 bases). With 7 bases removed from V and 1 base from J, the gap between germline ends came to 11 bases. CDR1 is SGHRS and CDR2 is YFSETQ in the germline V gene. The CDR3 is made up of 13 amino acids. The CDR3 here is CASGRVTQETQYF. In DNA form, the CDR3 reads TGCGCCAGCGGGCGGGTAACCCAAGAGACCCAGTACTTC.

The J gene is TRBJ2-7, the V gene TRBV5-1; the D gene is possibly TRBD1 (6 bases). V was clipped by 0 bases and J by 0 bases, with 10 bases between them. This CDR3 is built from 15 residues. The V gene's germline CDR1 is SGHRS and CDR2 YFSETQ. The chain's CDR3 is CASSLGTASSYEQYF. The DNA for the CDR3 is TGCGCCAGCAGCTTGGGGACAGCTAGCTCCTACGAGCAGTACTTC. Combining the CDR3 with reference TRBV5-1 and TRBJ2-7 gives the whole variable domain KAGVTQTPRYLIKTRGQQVTLSCSPISGHRSVSWYQQTPGQGLQFLFEYFSETQRNKGNFPGRFSGRQFSNSRSEMNVSTLELGDSALYLCASSLGTASSYEQYFGPGTRLTVT.

The chain carries TRBV2 and TRBJ2-1; 7 positions agree with TRBD1. The CDR3 covers 14 residues. CDR1 is SNHLY and CDR2 is FYNNEI in the germline V gene. Germline trimming cut 6 bases from V and 7 bases from J; bases unmatched to any gene: 9. DNA of the CDR3: TGTGCCAGCAGGCAACCGGGACAGAATAATGAGCAGTTCTTC. The encoded protein is CASRQPGQNNEQFF. Drawing the rest from reference TRBV2 and TRBJ2-1, the complete variable domain is EPEVTQTPSHQVTQMGQEVILRCVPISNHLYFYWYRQILGQKVEFLVSFYNNEISEKSEIFDDQFSVERPDGSNFTLKIRSTKLEDSAMYFCASRQPGQNNEQFFGPGTRLTVL.

The chain combines TRBV2 with TRBJ1-1; D might be TRBD1 (5 bases). This CDR3 spans 14 amino acids. V gave up 6 bases and J gave up 4 bases, with 15 bases separating them. The germline V gene encodes CDR1 SNHLY and CDR2 FYNNEI. CDR3 sequence: CASSSQGRGTEAFF. Written as DNA, the CDR3 is TGTGCCAGCAGCTCCCAGGGAAGGGGCACTGAAGCTTTCTTT.

The V and J genes are TRBV24-1 and TRBJ1-5, with a weak D call TRBD1 (6 bases). CDR1 is KGHDR, CDR2 SFDVKD, per germline. The length of the CDR3 is 18 residues. Trimming left V 2 bases short and J 2 bases short, with 18 bases between. As DNA, the CDR3 is TGTGCCACCAGTGATTCCCGGGGGGGGGCGTGGGGCAATCAGCCCCAGCATTTT. Encoded protein: CATSDSRGGAWGNQPQHF.

This clone was recorded once. The V call is TRBV5-1, the J call TRBJ1-1; no clear D gene. This CDR3 comprises 13 residues. Trimming left V 2 bases short and J 1 base short, with 6 bases between. CDR1 and CDR2 from the germline V gene are SGHRS and YFSETQ. The CDR3 DNA reads as TGCGCCAGCAGCTTCGGGAAGAACACTGAAGCTTTCTTT. Translating it yields CASSFGKNTEAFF.

This clone is a singleton in its sample. This chain joins TRBV29-1 and TRBJ2-5, with TRBD2 identical over 15 bases. From germline, CDR1 is SQVTM and CDR2 ANQGSEA. The CDR3 is 15 residues long. V lost 6 bases, J lost 5 bases, and 7 bases stayed unmatched. DNA of the CDR3: TGCAGCGTGGGGACTAGCGGGGGGCAATGGGAGACCCAGTACTTC. Translated, it gives CSVGTSGGQWETQYF.

The chain employs TRBV6-2 or TRBV6-3 and TRBJ1-3; D unresolved. The germline V and J ends were trimmed by 4 bases and 0 bases, with 13 bases remaining between them. This CDR3 has 16 residues. The germline V gene has CDR1 MNHEY and CDR2 SVGEGT. The CDR3 DNA reads as TGTGCCAGCAGTTGGTTCCAGGTGGGCTCTGGAAACACCATATATTTT. Translation gives CASSWFQVGSGNTIYF.

CDR3 sequence (DNA): TGCGCCAGCAGTGCTCCCGGGACCCAGTACTTC. Encoded protein: CASSAPGTQYF. The chain combines TRBV10-2 with TRBJ2-5; D is ambiguous. This CDR3 comprises 11 residues. Germline CDR1 is WSHSY and CDR2 is SAAADI. The V and J ends lost 4 bases and 7 bases respectively, with 7 bases between them.

The rearrangement uses TRBV2 and TRBJ2-7; no clear D gene. Germline-derived CDR1 and CDR2 are SNHLY and FYNNEI. V lost 8 bases, J lost 3 bases, and 20 bases lay in between. The CDR3 totals 15 residues. The CDR3 region is CASSAEPTYFYEQYF. The CDR3 DNA follows: TGTGCCAGCTCGGCGGAGCCGACTTACTTCTACGAGCAGTACTTC.

The rearrangement uses TRBV21-1 and TRBJ2-5; the DNA was not used to check the table's D call, TRBD1. TRBV21-1 is a known pseudogene. The length of the CDR3 is 13 residues. The CDR3 nucleotides read TGTGCCAGCAGCAATTGCAGACAAGAGACCCAGTACTTC. Translated: CASSNCRQETQYF.

V usage is TRBV16 and J usage is TRBJ1-2, with a tentative D call TRBD1 (6 bases). The CDR3 sequence is 14 residues long. CDR1 is KGHSY and CDR2 is FQNENV in the germline V gene. Trimming shortened V by 7 bases and J by 4 bases, and 16 bases separated the two germline ends. CDR3 in DNA: TGTGCCAGCAAAGGTGTGGACAGCTTCTATGGCTACACCTTC. It translates to CASKGVDSFYGYTF.